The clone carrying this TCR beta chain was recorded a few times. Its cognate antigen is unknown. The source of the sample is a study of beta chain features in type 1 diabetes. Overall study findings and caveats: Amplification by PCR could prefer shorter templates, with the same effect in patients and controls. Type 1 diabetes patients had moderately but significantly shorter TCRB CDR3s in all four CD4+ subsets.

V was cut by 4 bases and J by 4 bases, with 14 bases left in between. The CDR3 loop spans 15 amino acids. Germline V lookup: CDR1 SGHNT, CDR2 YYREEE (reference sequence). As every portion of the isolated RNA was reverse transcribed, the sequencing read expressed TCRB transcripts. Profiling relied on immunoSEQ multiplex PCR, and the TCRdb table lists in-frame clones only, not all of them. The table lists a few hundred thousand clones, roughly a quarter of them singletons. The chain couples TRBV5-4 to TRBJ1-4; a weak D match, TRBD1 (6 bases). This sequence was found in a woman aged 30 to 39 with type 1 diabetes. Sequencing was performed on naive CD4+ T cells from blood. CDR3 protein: CASSIGQTFNEKLFF. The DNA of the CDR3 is TGTGCCAGCAGCATAGGACAGACATTTAATGAAAAACTGTTTTTT.